The text below deals with one T cell receptor (beta chain). What it recognizes is unknown. Researchers ran the PCR with 60 Vbeta and 13 Jbeta primers. Assay used: immunoSEQ multiplex PCR; TCRdb lists only in-frame clones, some missing. The data hold tens of thousands of clones, with 72% observed a single time. This specimen belongs to a study of cytomegalovirus exposure and HLA in healthy donors. General study results and limits: HLA restriction was apparent for most CMV-associated TCR beta chains in a later analysis.

Germline lookup yields CDR1 MNHNY and CDR2 SVGAGI (reference sequence). V was pared by 0 bases and J by 6 bases, with 12 bases between. CDR3 length: 14 residues. The chain is built from TRBV6-6 and TRBJ2-7, with a weak D call TRBD2 (5 bases). Sequenced: PBMCs. This TCR came from a woman aged 45-65 years in good health and CMV-seropositive. In nucleotides, the CDR3 is TGTGCCAGCAGTTACTCCCCCCCGGGGAGCGAGCAGTACTTC. This sequence encodes CASSYSPPGSEQYF.